This T cell receptor (beta chain) was sequenced during a study of shared clonotypes between healthy human individuals. Notes on the study in general: It was observed that 5% to 6% of naive CD4 clonotypes were shared across several donors.

Method: immunoSEQ multiplex PCR; TCRdb's copy keeps in-frame clones and lacks some. The table lists more than 2 million clones, approximately 96% of them singletons. Comment on this clone: Antigen: not known.

The CDR3 has 14 amino acids. Trimming removed 3 bases from V and 4 bases from J, with 12 bases in between. CDR1 and CDR2 (germline): WSHSY, SAAADI. The TCR comes from a man younger than 35 in good health. V gene TRBV10-2 combines with J gene TRBJ2-5, with D possibly called TRBD1 or TRBD2 (6 bases each). The sample consisted of naive CD4+ T cells sorted from blood. Subset indicated: CD45RA+ positively selected. The CDR3 spells CASSDWGAAETQYF. The DNA of the CDR3 is TGCGCCAGCAGTGATTGGGGGGCGGCAGAGACCCAGTACTTC.